The T cell receptor (beta chain) under discussion was sequenced for a study of cytomegalovirus exposure and HLA in healthy donors. Study-wide results and caveats: Donors belonging to an Asian-associated ancestry cluster reportedly showed fewer N-insertions in productive TCRs than the approximately 640-donor mean, according to what a later analysis found.

This clone came up a few times. Its antigen is currently unknown. The PCR had 60 Vbeta and 13 Jbeta primers. Clones were read by immunoSEQ multiplex PCR, and TCRdb kept only the in-frame ones, dropping some. The table has under 150,000 clones, under 75% seen once; the top ten hold 2% to 3%. The sequencing input was PBMCs. The sequence was obtained from a woman aged 40 to 50 in good health and CMV-seronegative.

The CDR3 sequence is CSETGERYGYTF. The CDR3 DNA sequence: TGCAGTGAGACAGGGGAGCGCTATGGCTACACCTTC. The V gene is TRBV29-1, the J gene TRBJ1-2; 8 bases align to TRBD1. Germline CDR1 is SQVTM and CDR2 is ANQGSEA. This CDR3 spans 12 amino acids. Complete variable domain (other parts from reference TRBV29-1 and TRBJ1-2): SAVISQKPSRDICQRGTSLTIQCQVDSQVTMMFWYRQQPGQSLTLIATANQGSEATYESGFVIDKFPISRPNLTFSTLTVSNMSPEDSSIYLCSETGERYGYTFGSGTRLTVV.